Listed below are T cell receptor beta chains from one sample, sequenced in a study of human thymus T cells. Method: immunoSEQ multiplex PCR; TCRdb's copy keeps in-frame clones and lacks some. The data contain 55,000 to 85,000 clones, 85% to 95% of them singletons. The specimen sequenced was thymus tissue. The receptor set was obtained from a girl under three years old with a congenital heart defect but otherwise immunologically healthy. The CDR3 runs from the conserved cysteine through the conserved F or W. The order of the fields is V gene, J gene, CDR3 protein.

V: TRBV6-6
J: TRBJ1-2
CDR3: CASRRTGAHPFYGYTF

V: TRBV27
J: TRBJ2-6
CDR3: CASSSVGPSSGANVLTF

V: TRBV30
J: TRBJ2-2
CDR3: CAWRGGKQNTGELFF

V: TRBV28
J: TRBJ2-7
CDR3: CASNQSTNLSYEQYF

V: TRBV11-2
J: TRBJ2-7
CDR3: CASSCQPARDRGRHEQYF

V: TRBV19
J: TRBJ2-7
CDR3: CASTLGGGYF

V: TRBV15
J: TRBJ2-7
CDR3: CATSRGTGDYEQYF

V: TRBV10-1
J: TRBJ2-2
CDR3: CAWRLAGPGELFF

V: TRBV7-9
J: TRBJ1-2
CDR3: CASSFSRGLNYGYTF

V: TRBV7-8
J: TRBJ1-2
CDR3: CASSLAQSLRVDGYTF

V: TRBV2
J: TRBJ2-7
CDR3: CATHMGGLF

V: TRBV28
J: TRBJ2-1
CDR3: CASSLVREGDYNEQFF

V: TRBV28
J: TRBJ1-1
CDR3: CASSWDRRNTEAFF

V: TRBV7-2
J: TRBJ1-2
CDR3: CASSQQTGNYGYTF

V: TRBV19
J: TRBJ2-2
CDR3: CASSPRWGTSTGELFF

V: TRBV18
J: TRBJ2-1
CDR3: CASSPLKDEHYNEQFF

V: TRBV2
J: TRBJ2-1
CDR3: CASSNNYNEQFF

V: TRBV19
J: TRBJ1-1
CDR3: CASSGGTVNTEAFF

V: TRBV6-6
J: TRBJ2-7
CDR3: CASKSGQGSYEQYF

V: TRBV15
J: TRBJ2-7
CDR3: CATSRASRRGEQYF

V: TRBV6-6
J: TRBJ1-3
CDR3: CASTSYGPGGNTIYF

V: TRBV14
J: TRBJ1-1
CDR3: CASSPRDSEPSTEAFF

V: TRBV4-1
J: TRBJ2-2
CDR3: CASSQDGPTTGELFF

V: TRBV27
J: TRBJ2-7
CDR3: CASSFRQGIYEQYF

V: TRBV2
J: TRBJ2-1
CDR3: CASSGYQRSSYNEQFF

V: TRBV4-1
J: TRBJ1-2
CDR3: CASSQGTLLTDGYTF

V: TRBV6-5
J: TRBJ2-1
CDR3: CASSVDRSSYNEQFF

V: TRBV9
J: TRBJ2-1
CDR3: CASSVAGWAPDNEQFF

V: TRBV4-1
J: TRBJ2-5
CDR3: CASSQDRRELAKTQYF

V: TRBV15
J: TRBJ2-5
CDR3: CATKMKQGGEQETQYF

V: TRBV4-2
J: TRBJ2-2
CDR3: CASRGGRKNTGELFF

V: TRBV10-3
J: TRBJ2-5
CDR3: CAISRTSGLAGRPSPLQETQYF

V: TRBV2
J: TRBJ1-5
CDR3: CASSEIGDQPQHF

V: TRBV6-1
J: TRBJ1-5
CDR3: CASSESNRGFDQPQHF

V: TRBV7-6
J: TRBJ1-1
CDR3: CASTPLRGMKAEAFF

V: TRBV15
J: TRBJ1-1
CDR3: CATSGYLNGGDTEAFF

V: TRBV10-1
J: TRBJ2-7
CDR3: CASSPGQDSYEQYF

V: TRBV7-2
J: TRBJ1-2
CDR3: CASSLAPVGSNYGYTF

V: TRBV7-2
J: TRBJ2-2
CDR3: CASSLDGGGRLANTGELFF

V: TRBV29-1
J: TRBJ2-1
CDR3: CSSKGELGNEQFF

V: TRBV15
J: TRBJ2-7
CDR3: CATSRLLDTYEQYF

V: TRBV5-6
J: TRBJ2-5
CDR3: CASSLAPVARGKETQYF

V: TRBV27
J: TRBJ2-1
CDR3: CASSPGQGVYNEQFF

V: TRBV14
J: TRBJ1-2
CDR3: CASSQLPRTGNYYGYTF

V: TRBV15
J: TRBJ2-3
CDR3: CATSRQNRGRFRTDTQYF

V: TRBV5-6
J: TRBJ2-3
CDR3: CASSGQLPADTQYF

V: TRBV5-4
J: TRBJ2-3
CDR3: CASSPQTGADTQYF

V: TRBV11-2
J: TRBJ2-2
CDR3: CASSLRGGNTGELFF